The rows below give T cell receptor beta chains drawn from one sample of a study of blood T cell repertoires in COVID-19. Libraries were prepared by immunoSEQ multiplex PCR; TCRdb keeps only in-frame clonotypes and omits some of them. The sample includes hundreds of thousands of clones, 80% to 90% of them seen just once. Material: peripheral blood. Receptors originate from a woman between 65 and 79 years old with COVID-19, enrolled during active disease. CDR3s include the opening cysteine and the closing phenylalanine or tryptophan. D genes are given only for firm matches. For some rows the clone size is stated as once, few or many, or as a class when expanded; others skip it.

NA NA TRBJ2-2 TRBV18 CASSPRRDPGELFF TGTGCCAGCTCACCAAGGAGGGATCCCGGGGAGCTGTTTTTT
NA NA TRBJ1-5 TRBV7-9 CASSLSSGYSNQPQHF TGTGCCAGCAGCCTTTCCTCGGGTTATAGCAATCAGCCCCAGCATTTT
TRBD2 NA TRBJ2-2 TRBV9 CASSVGTSGRLYTGELFF TGTGCCAGCAGCGTAGGGACTAGCGGGAGATTATACACCGGGGAGCTGTTTTTT
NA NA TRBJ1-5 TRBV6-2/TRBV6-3 CASSYGGQFNQPQHF TGTGCCAGCAGTTACGGTGGACAGTTCAATCAGCCCCAGCATTTT
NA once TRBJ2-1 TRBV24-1 CATRGGTTDNEQFF TGTGCCACCAGGGGGGGAACAACAGACAATGAGCAGTTCTTC
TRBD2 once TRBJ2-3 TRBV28 CASVGGTSATDTQYF TGTGCCAGCGTTGGGGGGACTAGCGCCACAGATACGCAGTATTTT
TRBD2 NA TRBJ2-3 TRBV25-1 CASRPWGGSTDTQYF TGTGCCAGCAGGCCTTGGGGGGGTAGCACAGATACGCAGTATTTT
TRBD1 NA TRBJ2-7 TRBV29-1 CSVGGQAYEQYF TGCAGCGTTGGAGGACAGGCCTACGAGCAGTACTTC
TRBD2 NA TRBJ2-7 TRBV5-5 CASSLTGLAGGNEQYF TGTGCCAGCAGCTTGACCGGACTAGCGGGAGGAAACGAGCAGTACTTC
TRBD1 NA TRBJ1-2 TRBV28 CASTEDRGAGYTF TGTGCCAGCACAGAGGACAGGGGAGCAGGCTACACCTTC
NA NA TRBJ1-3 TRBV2 CASSPNSGNTIYF TGTGCCAGCAGCCCTAACTCTGGAAACACCATATATTTT
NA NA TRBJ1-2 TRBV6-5 CASSYSATQGYGYTF TGTGCCAGCAGTTACTCGGCGACCCAGGGGTATGGCTACACCTTC
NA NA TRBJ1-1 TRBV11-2 CASSLTATVPEAFF TGTGCCAGCAGCTTAACCGCGACAGTCCCTGAAGCTTTCTTT
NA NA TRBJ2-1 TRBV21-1 CASSTRGLAGALRFF TGTGCCAGCAGCACAAGAGGACTAGCGGGAGCCCTCCGGTTCTTC
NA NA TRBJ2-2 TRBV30 CAWRRSSAGWSGELFF TGTGCCTGGAGAAGATCCTCCGCCGGGTGGTCCGGGGAGCTGTTTTTT
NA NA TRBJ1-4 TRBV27 CASSLTSANEKLFF TGTGCCAGCAGTTTAACATCTGCTAATGAAAAACTGTTTTTT
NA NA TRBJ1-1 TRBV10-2 CASSDPGSGTEAFF TGCGCCAGCAGTGACCCGGGATCCGGCACTGAAGCTTTCTTT
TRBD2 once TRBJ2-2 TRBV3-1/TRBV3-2 CASSGGLAGGPTGELFF TGTGCCAGCAGCGGCGGACTAGCGGGAGGTCCCACCGGGGAGCTGTTTTTT
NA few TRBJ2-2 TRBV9 CASSAGAGADTGELFF TGTGCCAGCAGCGCAGGCGCGGGTGCGGACACCGGGGAGCTGTTTTTT
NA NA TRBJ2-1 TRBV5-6 CASSPGLSSVNEQFF TGTGCCAGCAGCCCGGGACTCTCTTCAGTGAATGAGCAGTTCTTC
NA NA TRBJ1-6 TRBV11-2 CASSLDGQGPLHF TGTGCCAGCAGCTTAGATGGTCAGGGACCCCTCCACTTT
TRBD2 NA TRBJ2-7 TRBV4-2 CASSQGTSDRSSYEQYF TGTGCCAGCAGCCAAGGGACTAGCGACAGAAGCTCCTACGAGCAGTACTTC
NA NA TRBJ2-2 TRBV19 CASSRRQTGELFF TGTGCCAGTAGTAGGAGACAGACCGGGGAGCTGTTTTTT
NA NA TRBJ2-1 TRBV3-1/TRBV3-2 CASSQDSTLNEQFF TGTGCCAGCAGCCAAGATTCTACCCTCAATGAGCAGTTCTTC
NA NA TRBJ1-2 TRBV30 CAWNQGNYGYTF TGTGCCTGGAATCAGGGTAACTATGGCTACACCTTC
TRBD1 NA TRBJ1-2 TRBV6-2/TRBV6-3 CASSDRDLETYGYTF TGTGCCAGCAGTGACAGGGATCTTGAAACCTATGGCTACACCTTC
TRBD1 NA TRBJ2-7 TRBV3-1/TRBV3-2 CASSQEPGQGTYEQYF TGTGCCAGCAGCCAAGAGCCGGGACAGGGGACCTACGAGCAGTACTTC
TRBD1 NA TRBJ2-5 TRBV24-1 CATSDWTGTQETQYF TGTGCCACCAGTGATTGGACAGGGACCCAAGAGACCCAGTACTTC
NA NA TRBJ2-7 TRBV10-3 CAISESENHEQYF TGTGCCATCAGTGAGTCGGAGAACCACGAGCAGTACTTC
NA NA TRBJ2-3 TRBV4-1 CASSQAGIGTDTQYF TGCGCCAGCAGCCAAGCAGGGATTGGCACAGATACGCAGTATTTT
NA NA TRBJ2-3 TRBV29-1 CSVESGGTSRGTQYF TGCAGCGTGGAAAGTGGCGGGACGAGCCGAGGTACGCAGTATTTT